These 28 T cell receptor beta chains were sequenced from one sample in a study of blood T cell repertoires in COVID-19. Using immunoSEQ multiplex PCR, the repertoire was profiled, and TCRdb retains in-frame clones only, with some absent. The sample yields about 100,000 clones, 80% seen once. Specimen: peripheral blood. Receptor source: a woman between 65 and 79 years old with acute or convalescent COVID-19.

V is TRBV27 and J is TRBJ2-4; D might be TRBD2 (5 bases). There are 20 residues in the CDR3. Germline V lookup: CDR1 MNHEY, CDR2 SMNVEV (reference sequence). Trimming left V 8 bases short and J 0 bases short, with 29 bases between. CDR3 nucleotides: TGTGCCAGCTGGTGGGGTGTAACTTCGAAGGGAGAAATAGCCAAAAACATTCAGTACTTC. Its translation: CASWWGVTSKGEIAKNIQYF.

The chain uses TRBV15 and TRBJ2-3; D ambiguous. This CDR3 contains 13 residues. V gave up 5 bases and J gave up 5 bases, with 11 bases separating them. From germline, CDR1 is LNHNV and CDR2 YYDKDF (reference sequence). This chain's CDR3 is CATSLDPGDTQYF. CDR3 nucleotides: TGTGCCACCAGCCTGGATCCGGGAGATACGCAGTATTTT.

The chain is built from TRBV2 and TRBJ2-1, with 11 bases that match TRBD2. From germline, CDR1 is SNHLY and CDR2 FYNNEI. The length of the CDR3 is 13 residues. Trimming removed 10 bases from V and 6 bases from J; junction bases left unmatched: 5. The CDR3 sequence is CATSTSGANEQFF. DNA for the CDR3: TGTGCCACCTCGACTAGCGGGGCCAATGAGCAGTTCTTC.

Turning to this clone: In the same sample, other DNA sequences code for this CDR3. V and J are TRBV7-3 and TRBJ2-6, with D perhaps TRBD1 (5 bases). V gave up 2 bases and J gave up 4 bases, with 15 bases separating them. CDR3 length: 17 amino acids. The germline V gene encodes CDR1 SGHTA and CDR2 FQGTGA. The CDR3 sequence: CASSLSQGLVGANVLTF. The CDR3 DNA is TGTGCCAGCAGCTTATCCCAGGGATTGGTAGGGGCCAACGTCCTGACTTTC. Full variable domain (rest looked up from reference TRBV7-3 and TRBJ2-6): GAGVSQTPSNKVTEKGKYVELRCDPISGHTALYWYRQSLGQGPEFLIYFQGTGAADDSGLPNDRFFAVRPEGSVSTLKIQRTERGDSAVYLCASSLSQGLVGANVLTFGAGSRLTVL.

The CDR3 sequence is CASSGARSGELFF. For the CDR3, the DNA is TGTGCCAGCAGTGGTGCTAGGTCCGGGGAGCTGTTTTTT. The chain carries TRBV6-6 and TRBJ2-2; D gene uncertain. Trimming shortened V by 5 bases and J by 6 bases, and 10 bases separated the two germline ends. The CDR3 has 13 amino acids. CDR1 MNHNY and CDR2 SVGAGI come from the germline V gene (reference sequence).

This clone was seen just once. The DNA for the CDR3 is TGTGCCAGCAGTTTATCGAATCTGGGGACAGGCTCCTACGAGCAGTACTTC. Translated: CASSLSNLGTGSYEQYF. The gene calls are TRBV27 and TRBJ2-7; 8 nucleotides line up with TRBD1. With 0 bases clipped from V and 0 bases from J, the junction kept 7 bases outside the gene matches. CDR3 length: 17 amino acids. The V gene's germline CDR1 is MNHEY and CDR2 SMNVEV (reference sequence).

The chain combines TRBV3-1 (or the pseudogene TRBV3-2) with TRBJ2-7, with 8 bases aligning to TRBD2. Germline V gene data show CDR1 as LGHDT and CDR2 as YNNKEL (reference sequence). The V gene end was trimmed by 4 bases and the J gene end by 4 bases; junction bases not matched to a gene: 24. The CDR3 has 20 residues. CDR3 in DNA: TGTGCCAGCAGCCCGACCCCCCAGCGGGGGTCCTTCGAAAATTTGTACGAGCAGTACTTC. It codes for CASSPTPQRGSFENLYEQYF.

This clone was detected only a few times. The genes are TRBV6-2 or TRBV6-3 and TRBJ2-1, with 12 bases fitting TRBD1. The CDR3 runs to 16 residues. Germline V gene sequence: CDR1 MNHEY, CDR2 SVGEGT. V lost 2 bases, J lost 8 bases, and 7 bases stayed unmatched. The CDR3 DNA reads TGTGCCAGCAGTTACCCCGGGACAGGGGGCAACGATGAGCAGTTCTTC. It encodes CASSYPGTGGNDEQFF.

A single count supports this clone. The chain couples TRBV28 to TRBJ2-7; D call uncertain. The CDR3 spans 10 residues. The germline CDR1 and CDR2 sequences are MDHEN and SYDVKM. Trimming took off 8 bases at V and 2 bases at J, with 4 bases between the two ends. The CDR3: CASGPYEQYV. The CDR3 DNA reads as TGTGCCAGCGGCCCCTACGAGCAGTACGTC.

This clone was found a few times. The CDR3 is CASSLGTGWSNEQFF. The CDR3 DNA follows: TGTGCCAGCAGCCTTGGGACAGGGTGGTCCAATGAGCAGTTCTTC. This sequence joins TRBV3-1 (or the pseudogene TRBV3-2) and TRBJ2-1; 9 positions match TRBD1. The germline V gene encodes CDR1 LGHDT and CDR2 YNNKEL (reference sequence). The CDR3 totals 15 residues. The ends lost 4 bases at V and 6 bases at J; junction bases unmatched: 7.

This rearrangement joins TRBV19 to TRBJ1-1, with 8 bases identical to TRBD1. J gave up 10 bases and V 3 bases, and 7 bases lay outside the gene matches. The CDR3 loop spans 13 amino acids. In germline, CDR1 is LNHDA, CDR2 SQIVND (reference sequence). The CDR3 loop reads CASSILQGAGAFF. The CDR3 DNA sequence: TGTGCCAGTAGTATCCTGCAGGGGGCTGGAGCTTTCTTT.

The chain joins TRBV10-3 to TRBJ1-6, with 7 bases matching TRBD1. The germline CDR1 and CDR2 sequences are ENHRY and SYGVKD. This CDR3 is built from 16 residues. J gave up 7 bases and V 6 bases, and 12 bases lay outside the gene matches. CDR3 sequence (DNA): TGTGCCATCAGGGATGGACAGGTTCTAAAAAATTCACCCCTCCACTTT. It codes for CAIRDGQVLKNSPLHF.

The chain carries TRBV19 and TRBJ1-2, with 12 bases aligning to TRBD1. V was pared by 7 bases and J by 8 bases, with 8 bases of the junction left unmatched. The length of the CDR3 is 14 residues. Germline CDR1 and CDR2: LNHDA and SQIVND (reference sequence). The CDR3 region is CASTRGQGARGYTF. As DNA, the CDR3 is TGTGCCAGTACCAGGGGACAGGGGGCGCGGGGCTACACCTTC.

This clone was seen a handful of times. The CDR3 coding sequence is TGTGCCAGCAGCTCCGGGACAGGGTATGCCGAGCAGTACTTC. Protein sequence: CASSSGTGYAEQYF. This chain joins TRBV11-2 and TRBJ2-7; 9 bases map to TRBD1. This CDR3 is built from 14 residues. CDR1 SGHAT and CDR2 FQNNGV come from the germline V gene. V shed 4 bases, J shed 6 bases, and the junction held 7 bases outside the gene matches.

The chain is built from TRBV11-2 and TRBJ2-5; 11 bases match TRBD2. J lost 1 base, V lost 1 base, and 2 bases had no gene match. The CDR3 contains 16 residues. The germline gives CDR1 SGHAT, CDR2 FQNNGV. In DNA, the CDR3 is TGTGCCAGCAGCTTAGCCCTAGCGGGGGGCCAAGAGACCCAGTACTTC. It translates to CASSLALAGGQETQYF.

V gene TRBV7-2 combines with J gene TRBJ2-1, with D perhaps TRBD2 (6 bases). The germline CDR1 and CDR2 sequences are SGHTA and FQGNSA. There are 17 residues in the CDR3. Trimming took off 5 bases at V and 0 bases at J, with 17 bases between the two ends. CDR3 residues: CASSQTTRTRSYNEQFF. The DNA for the CDR3 is TGTGCCAGCAGCCAAACGACTAGAACCCGCTCCTACAATGAGCAGTTCTTC.

The V call is TRBV5-4, the J call TRBJ1-2; no reliable D call. Germline V gives CDR1 SGHNT, CDR2 YYREEE (reference sequence). The germline V and J ends were trimmed by 4 bases and 5 bases, with 18 bases remaining between them. The CDR3 has 15 residues. The CDR3 sequence: CASSLFGRNFYGYTF. CDR3 DNA: TGTGCCAGCAGCCTTTTTGGGAGGAATTTTTATGGCTACACCTTC.

The chain has TRBV19 and TRBJ1-4; D is possibly TRBD1 (6 bases). CDR1 LNHDA and CDR2 SQIVND come from the germline V gene (reference sequence). Between the trimmed V and J ends, which lost 7 bases and 3 bases, there was a span of 12 bases. This CDR3 has 14 residues. The CDR3 protein is CASTVQGPNEKLFF. Written as DNA, the CDR3 is TGTGCCAGTACCGTACAGGGACCTAATGAAAAACTGTTTTTT.

This chain joins TRBV6-1 and TRBJ1-5; TRBD1 aligns across 9 bases. This CDR3 has 16 amino acids. The germline CDR1 and CDR2 sequences are MNHNS and SASEGT. Trimming removed 4 bases from V and 9 bases from J; junction bases left unmatched: 13. For the CDR3, the DNA is TGTGCCAGCAGTGGCTCCGGGACAGGGCGGTCGGGGCCCCAGCATTTT. Translated, it gives CASSGSGTGRSGPQHF.

This clone showed up just a few times. The chain carries TRBV27 and TRBJ1-5; the D is unclear. The CDR3 loop spans 15 amino acids. Germline CDR1 reads MNHEY; CDR2 reads SMNVEV (reference sequence). Trimming took off 0 bases at V and 1 base at J, with 7 bases between the two ends. The CDR3 region has the DNA TGTGCCAGCAGTTTATCAGCGGCGAGCAATCAGCCCCAGCATTTT. Translating it yields CASSLSAASNQPQHF.

This chain uses TRBV6-5 with TRBJ1-2, with D possibly matching TRBD1 (5 bases). The germline V gene encodes CDR1 MNHEY and CDR2 SVGAGI. The CDR3 is 12 amino acids. V lost 11 bases to trimming and J lost 4 bases, with 14 bases between them. CDR3 residues: CASDQGSYGYTF. CDR3 in DNA: TGTGCCTCCGACCAGGGCTCCTATGGCTACACCTTC.

This clone was detected a few times. The chain is built from TRBV5-1 and TRBJ2-3; possibly TRBD1 for D (6 bases). Per germline, CDR1 SGHRS and CDR2 YFSETQ. Trimming shortened V by 4 bases and J by 6 bases, and 18 bases separated the two germline ends. CDR3 size: 15 residues. CDR3 protein: CASSADSPGTDTQYF. The DNA of the CDR3 is TGCGCCAGCAGCGCGGACAGTCCGGGTACGGATACGCAGTATTTT.

The CDR3 DNA reads TGTGCCAGCAGTCCAGGGTCCCAAGAGACCCAGTACTTC. Amino acid sequence: CASSPGSQETQYF. This chain links TRBV12-3 or TRBV12-4 with TRBJ2-5; D perhaps matches TRBD1 (5 bases). V lost 5 bases, J lost 1 base, and 8 bases lay in between. The CDR3 consists of 13 residues.

The CDR3 is CASSEGRTGGGEQYF. CDR3 coding DNA: TGTGCCAGCAGTGAAGGGCGGACAGGAGGAGGCGAGCAGTACTTC. The V call is TRBV2, the J call TRBJ2-7; 7 bases agree with TRBD1. Germline values: CDR1 SNHLY, CDR2 FYNNEI. The trim removed 1 base at V and 6 bases at J, leaving 9 bases unmatched. The CDR3 spans 15 residues.

The chain couples TRBV5-1 to TRBJ2-6; D is perhaps TRBD1 (6 bases). V gave up 3 bases and J gave up 2 bases, with 18 bases separating them. This CDR3 spans 18 amino acids. Germline V CDR1 and CDR2: SGHRS, YFSETQ. In DNA form, the CDR3 reads TGCGCCAGCAGCTGGGGACAACCCCCCGGGACTGGGGCCAACGTCCTGACTTTC. This gives the protein CASSWGQPPGTGANVLTF.

The rearrangement joins TRBV7-2 to TRBJ2-3, with a weak D call TRBD2 (5 bases). Trimming left V 2 bases short and J 1 base short, with 7 bases between. Germline CDR1 and CDR2: SGHTA and FQGNSA. The CDR3 sequence is 14 residues long. This chain's CDR3 is CASSLMGGTDTQYF. The DNA of the CDR3 is TGTGCCAGCAGCTTAATGGGAGGCACAGATACGCAGTATTTT. The entire variable domain, with the rest obtained from reference TRBV7-2 and TRBJ2-3, is as follows: GAGVSQSPSNKVTEKGKDVELRCDPISGHTALYWYRQSLGQGLEFLIYFQGNSAPDKSGLPSDRFSAERTGGSVSTLTIQRTQQEDSAVYLCASSLMGGTDTQYFGPGTRLTVL.

A single count supports this clone. This rearrangement joins TRBV5-1 to TRBJ2-2; no definite D call. Trimming removed 2 bases from V and 2 bases from J, with 10 bases in between. Germline assignment: CDR1 SGHRS and CDR2 YFSETQ. This CDR3 contains 15 residues. The CDR3, as DNA: TGCGCCAGCAGCTTACAGTCCGTCAACACCGGGGAGCTGTTTTTT. It translates to CASSLQSVNTGELFF.

The rearrangement links TRBV6-2 or TRBV6-3 to TRBJ1-1; 9 positions match TRBD1. Germline V gene lookup returns CDR1 MNHEY and CDR2 SVGEGT. Losses at the gene ends were 5 bases for V and 3 bases for J; bases not matched to a gene: 13. The CDR3 has 17 residues. The CDR3 bases are TGTGCCAGCAGTCCCCTTGACAGGGGGAGGTTGGACACTGAAGCTTTCTTT. It encodes CASSPLDRGRLDTEAFF.